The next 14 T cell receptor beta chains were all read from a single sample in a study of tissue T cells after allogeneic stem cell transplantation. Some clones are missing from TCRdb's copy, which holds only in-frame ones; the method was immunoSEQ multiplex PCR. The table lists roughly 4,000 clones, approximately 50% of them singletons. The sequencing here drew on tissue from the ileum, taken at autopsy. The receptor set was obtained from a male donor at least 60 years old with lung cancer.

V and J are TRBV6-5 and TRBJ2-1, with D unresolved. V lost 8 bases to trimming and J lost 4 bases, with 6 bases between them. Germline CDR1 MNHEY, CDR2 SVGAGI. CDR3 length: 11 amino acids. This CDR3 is CASWVYNEQFF. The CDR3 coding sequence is TGTGCCAGCTGGGTGTACAATGAGCAGTTCTTC.

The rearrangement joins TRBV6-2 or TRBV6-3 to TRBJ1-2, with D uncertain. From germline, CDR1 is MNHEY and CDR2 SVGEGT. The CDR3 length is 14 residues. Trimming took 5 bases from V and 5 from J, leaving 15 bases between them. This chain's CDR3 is CASSTTSFSYGYTF. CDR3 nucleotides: TGTGCCAGCAGTACGACTAGCTTCTCGTATGGCTACACCTTC.

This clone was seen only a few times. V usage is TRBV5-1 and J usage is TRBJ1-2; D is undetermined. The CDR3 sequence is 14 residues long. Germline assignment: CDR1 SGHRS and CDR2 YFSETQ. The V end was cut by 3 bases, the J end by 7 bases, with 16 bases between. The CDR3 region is CASSSPNLGLGYTF. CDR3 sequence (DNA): TGCGCCAGCAGCTCCCCCAATCTAGGGCTTGGCTACACCTTC.

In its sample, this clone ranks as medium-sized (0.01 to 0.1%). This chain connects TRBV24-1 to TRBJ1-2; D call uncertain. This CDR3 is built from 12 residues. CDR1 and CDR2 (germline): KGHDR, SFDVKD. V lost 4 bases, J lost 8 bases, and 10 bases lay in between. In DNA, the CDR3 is TGTGCCACCAGTGACCCGGCCACGGGCTACACCTTC. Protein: CATSDPATGYTF.

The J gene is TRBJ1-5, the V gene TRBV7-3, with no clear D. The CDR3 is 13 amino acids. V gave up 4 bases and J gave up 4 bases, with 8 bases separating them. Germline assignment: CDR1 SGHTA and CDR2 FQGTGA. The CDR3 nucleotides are TGTGCCAGCAGCTCCGACCCTAATCAGCCCCAGCATTTT. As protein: CASSSDPNQPQHF.

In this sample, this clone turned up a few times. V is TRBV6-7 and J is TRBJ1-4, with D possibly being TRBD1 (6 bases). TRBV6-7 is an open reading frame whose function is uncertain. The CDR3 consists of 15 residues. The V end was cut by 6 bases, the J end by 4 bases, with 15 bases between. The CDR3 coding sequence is TGTGCCAGCAGCCCTGGACAGTCTAATAATGAAAAACTGTTTTTT. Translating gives CASSPGQSNNEKLFF.

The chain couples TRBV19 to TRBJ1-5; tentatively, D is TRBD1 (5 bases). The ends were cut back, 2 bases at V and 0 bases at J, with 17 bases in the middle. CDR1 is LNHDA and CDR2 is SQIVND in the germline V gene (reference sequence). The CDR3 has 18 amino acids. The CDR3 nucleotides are TGTGCCAGTAGTATAAGACCCCTCAGGGACTTTAGCAATCAGCCCCAGCATTTT. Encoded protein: CASSIRPLRDFSNQPQHF.

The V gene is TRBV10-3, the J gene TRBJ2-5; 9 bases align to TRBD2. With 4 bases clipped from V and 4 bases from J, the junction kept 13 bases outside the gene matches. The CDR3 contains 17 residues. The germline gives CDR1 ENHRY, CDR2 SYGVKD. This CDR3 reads CAISAGGGRGVGETQYF. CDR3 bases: TGTGCCATCAGTGCGGGGGGCGGGAGGGGCGTTGGAGAGACCCAGTACTTC.

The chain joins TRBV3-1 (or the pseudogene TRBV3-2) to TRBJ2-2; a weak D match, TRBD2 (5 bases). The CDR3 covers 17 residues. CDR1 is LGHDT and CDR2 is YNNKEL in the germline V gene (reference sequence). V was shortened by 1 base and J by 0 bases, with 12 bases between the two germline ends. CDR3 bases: TGTGCCAGCAGCCAAGGGGCCCAGCGGACGAACACCGGGGAGCTGTTTTTT. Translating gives CASSQGAQRTNTGELFF.

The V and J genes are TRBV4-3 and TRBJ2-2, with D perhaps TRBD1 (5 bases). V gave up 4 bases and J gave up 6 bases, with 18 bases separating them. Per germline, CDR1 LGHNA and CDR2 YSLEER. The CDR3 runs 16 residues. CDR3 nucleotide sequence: TGCGCCAGCAGCCCCACAGGTCCTGTTTCCCCCGGGGAGCTGTTTTTT. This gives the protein CASSPTGPVSPGELFF.

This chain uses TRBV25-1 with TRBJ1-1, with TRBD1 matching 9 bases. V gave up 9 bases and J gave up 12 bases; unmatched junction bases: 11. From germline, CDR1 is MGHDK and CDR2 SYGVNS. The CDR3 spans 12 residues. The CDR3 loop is CASSYRGRRTFF. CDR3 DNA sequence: TGTGCCAGTAGTTACAGGGGGCGGCGGACTTTCTTT. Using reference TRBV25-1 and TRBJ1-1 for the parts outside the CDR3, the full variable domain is EADIYQTPRYLVIGTGKKITLECSQTMGHDKMYWYQQDPGMELHLIHYSYGVNSTEKGDLSSESTVSRIRTEHFPLTLESARPSHTSQYLCASSYRGRRTFFGQGTRLTVV.

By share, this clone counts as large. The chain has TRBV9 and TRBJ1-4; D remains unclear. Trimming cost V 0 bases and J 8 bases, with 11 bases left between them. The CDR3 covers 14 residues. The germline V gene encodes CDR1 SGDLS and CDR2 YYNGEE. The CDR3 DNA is TGTGCCAGCAGCGTAGGGGTAATGGGGGAAAAACTGTTTTTT. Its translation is CASSVGVMGEKLFF.

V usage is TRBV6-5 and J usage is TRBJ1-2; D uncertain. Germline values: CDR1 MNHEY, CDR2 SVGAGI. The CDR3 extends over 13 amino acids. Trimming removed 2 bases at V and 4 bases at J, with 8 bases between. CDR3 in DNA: TGTGCCAGCAGTTACGGTAGCGGCTATGGCTACACCTTC. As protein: CASSYGSGYGYTF.

The CDR3 protein is CASSIHWTASGNTIYF. CDR3 sequence (DNA): TGTGCCAGCAGTATCCACTGGACAGCCTCTGGAAACACCATATATTTT. This rearrangement joins TRBV28 to TRBJ1-3, with a weak D call TRBD1 (6 bases). Trimming left V 5 bases short and J 0 bases short, with 14 bases between. From germline, CDR1 is MDHEN and CDR2 SYDVKM. The CDR3 totals 16 residues.